The T cell receptor (beta chain) described here comes from a study of cytomegalovirus exposure and HLA in healthy donors (dated by TCRdb to 2016 to 2017). In the study overall: In an earlier analysis of about 560 of the donors, approximately 300 Gb of sequence data and just under 120 million unique TCR beta sequences from about 190 million T cells were reported. An early release that covered about 600 HLA-typed donors contained approximately 300 gigabases of sequencing data and 70 million to 100 million unique TCR sequences. Of the 350 to 450 genotyped donors, about 84% fell in the genetic ancestry cluster associated with self-reported Caucasian donors. The aim of the study was to test whether cataloging public T cell receptors could identify signatures of past pathogen exposure. The study used immunosequencing to profile the T cell repertoires of some 600 subjects and linked those repertoires to cytomegalovirus serostatus. A separate validation cohort of roughly 130 different subjects was used in addition to the 666-subject first cohort. To predict cytomegalovirus infection status, the study combined high-throughput TCR immunosequencing, statistical association of individual TCRs with disease status, and machine learning. In a later analysis, previously published TCR beta repertoires from hundreds of donors were re-analyzed and high-resolution HLA genotyping was added so that TCR occurrence patterns could be studied. The later analysis used no new phenotypic data to find candidate immune exposures, relying instead on TCR beta sequences and their occurrence across donors. An earlier analysis of around 540 of the donors applied high-throughput TCR beta sequencing to assess whether each TCR beta V gene segment acted as functional or pseudogenic. Donor age, sex, ethnicity and CMV serostatus were compiled alongside the repertoire data. A later genetic analysis took genome-wide SNP genotypes for about three fifths of the 666 donors and used that subset as a discovery cohort. Every repertoire in the discovery cohort had been generated on one and the same sequencing platform. HLA typing covered class I and class II loci at four-digit resolution. Typing coverage varied by locus: about 629-630 donors for A, B, C, DRB1 and DQB1; roughly 560 for DQA1; about 570 for DPA1; 450 to 480 for DPB1. Four or five DR-DQ haplotypes were handled as single units for association and clustering because linkage in the cohort was strong. Across roughly 420 genotyped donors of the cohort, an average of roughly 230,000 unique TCR beta nucleotide sequences per donor were sequenced, and 15% to 20% of those sequences were non-productive. Results the study describes overall, beyond this receptor: A total of fewer than 200 TCR beta chains were listed by the study as associated with cytomegalovirus. Cytomegalovirus status was reported to be diagnosed by the classifier with high specificity and sensitivity in both the original and validation cohorts. Some IMGT-functional V segments, including TRBV6-2 and TRBV6-3, could not be told apart with the 87-base-pair reads, so those segments were excluded. A few of the identified cytomegalovirus-associated TCR beta chains were confirmed in vitro to be specific for cytomegalovirus antigens. Because HLA typing was unavailable for some donors at each locus, only the typed subset was used in association tests. Several of the top co-occurrence clusters appeared to be linked to parvovirus B19, influenza, CMV and Epstein-Barr virus, according to a later analysis. A later analysis found that TCR association rates varied across HLA loci, with DRB1 alleles showing the most associated TCRs and HLA-C alleles the fewest. In a later analysis, HLA-associated TCR beta chains were found to be more clonally expanded and to have lower generation probabilities than equally common non-associated chains. A later analysis found that most CMV-associated TCR beta chains appeared HLA-restricted, with HLA associations seemingly driven largely by CMV exposure. About 17 rarely observed V segments, including chromosome 9 orphons, were excluded from the earlier analysis of 550 to 700 of the donors because counts were too low. Most TCR sequences were seen in very few donors, while some public TCRs were found in many individuals. In this cohort, only TCR beta chains were sequenced, and detectable features were limited by the absence of alpha or paired-chain data. A cluster of highly shared sequence variants was judged likely to represent a technical artifact of the sequencing pipeline. For the cohort, immune exposure information was limited to CMV serostatus. In a later genetic analysis, a missense DCLRE1C variant was associated with V-gene and J-gene trimming of TCR beta chains, and the association was replicated in an independent cohort. When HLA alleles, especially DR and DQ, strongly co-occurred, attributing TCR associations to individual alleles was difficult. Compared with the roughly 670-donor mean, donors in an Asian-associated ancestry cluster had fewer N-insertions in productive TCRs, according to a later genetic analysis. Correlated functional status among segregating V segments might be attributable to linkage disequilibrium, but an unknown experimental factor could not be ruled out. A further reported finding was that TCR beta sequences accurately predicted the HLA-A and HLA-B alleles for most subjects in the first cohort. According to the authors, the approach could potentially be generalized to other disease states and immunological phenotypes. Presence/absence analyses assumed roughly uniform sequencing depth across donors, an assumption that may not hold. An earlier analysis of around 500 of the donors showed that most TCR beta V segments appeared in productive rearrangements either about 87% or about 30% of the time, which broadly matched IMGT annotations. In a later analysis, some 18,000 TCR beta sequences were associated with specific HLA alleles at a false discovery rate of 0.05.

Library preparation was by the immunoSEQ multiplex PCR assay. For the multiplex PCR, a mixture combining 60 forward primers for TCR Vbeta segments and 13 reverse primers for TCR Jbeta segments was used. Amplification of the CDR3 region of rearranged TCR beta genes was performed with a multiplex PCR assay on genomic DNA. The Illumina HiSeq System was used to sequence the amplified TCR beta libraries as 87-base-pair reads. The study's processing was this. Across the roughly 640 repertoires, a later analysis counted about 81 million unique TCR beta chains, some 11 million of which were shared by at least two donors. To remove PCR and sequencing errors, raw reads were error-corrected and collapsed into unique sequences using a nearest-neighbor algorithm that merged closely related sequences. To assign V, D and J gene segments, CDR3 sequences were aligned to IMGT reference sequences. For a sequence to be retained, at least a six-nucleotide match to both a V gene segment and a J gene segment was required. A rearrangement was called productive if the CDR3 had no stop codons and remained in frame with V and J, and every other rearrangement was called non-productive. CDR3 was defined according to IMGT convention as the region running from the second conserved V-encoded cysteine to the conserved J-encoded phenylalanine. The earlier analysis of a few hundred of the donors excluded any sequence lacking an unambiguous match to a single V gene segment. An earlier analysis of roughly 590 of the donors called V segments functional above 56.7% productive rearrangements and segregating when the between-donor standard deviation exceeded 5%. A statistical classification framework was built for diagnosing cytomegalovirus status from the catalog of TCR beta chain sequences. A later analysis assigned V and J genes by comparing TCR nucleotide sequences with IMGT/GENE-DB human TR gene sequences. The TCRdist pipeline was used in a later analysis to assign CDR3 sequences and most-parsimonious VDJ recombination scenarios. A later analysis defined each TCR beta chain by its CDR3 amino acid sequence plus V-gene family, and excluded reads lacking a unique V-gene family. In a later analysis, 500 to 700 highly shared, low-generation-probability nucleotide sequences were removed to address suspected cross-contamination and a sequencing artifact. In a later analysis, a clonal expansion index for each public chain was calculated from normalized within-repertoire ranks of inferred template counts. In a later analysis, generation probabilities were computed with a VDJ recombination model fitted to out-of-frame rearrangements, and the resulting probabilities were checked against IGoR. Hypergeometric tests were used in a later analysis to score TCR-TCR, TCR-HLA and TCR-CMV co-occurrence, with a repertoire-size bias correction applied to the TCR pairs. In a later analysis, false discovery rates were estimated by permuting HLA or CMV assignments 20 times. A later analysis grouped co-occurring TCRs with DBSCAN, adding TCRdist sequence similarity when clustering within HLA-allele-positive subsets. Repertoires with fewer than 30,000 or more than 120,000 public chains, plus five repertoires with anomalous nucleotide sharing, were excluded from co-occurrence clustering. TCRdb took this table from immuneACCESS and kept in-frame rearrangements with V and J called. Such tables lack part of the clones; where checked against another copy, unresolved V genes explain under half of the gap, and the rest is unexplained. From that table come the V and J calls and clone size; the DNA was used to work out D and trimming. The sample table holds about 160,000 clones, of which 80% were seen once. The ten largest clones add up to 8% to 10% of the sample.

The germline V gene provides CDR1 MRHNA and CDR2 SNTAGT. Reading from cysteine to phenylalanine, the CDR3 counts 18 amino acids. Only the CDR3 region is kept as DNA, spanning 54 bases read in frame from base 1. The germline V end is reduced by 4 bases and the J end by 3 bases; junction bases left unmatched: 16. The cohort was made up of roughly 670 healthy bone marrow donors. Cohort members were all nominally healthy when sampled, although unrecorded immune exposures were likely present. The donor tested CMV seropositive and was one of the 289 seropositive cohort members. A peripheral blood sample was collected from each donor, and TCR beta sequencing was performed on peripheral blood mononuclear cells. The Qiagen DNeasy Blood Extraction Kit was used to extract genomic DNA from the blood cell samples. This clone was recorded once. Its binding antigen is unknown. The sample holds no much larger clone one base away, and base qualities are not on file.

The rearrangement joined TRBV6-4 to TRBJ2-3, and 7 bases in between align with TRBD2. The specimen was PBMCs. The TCR comes from a man between 18 and 35 years old in good health and CMV-seropositive. CDR3 protein: CASSALVAAGENTDTQYF. The DNA sequence is as follows: TGTGCCAGCAGTGCTCTAGTAGCGGCGGGAGAAAATACAGATACGCAGTATTTT.